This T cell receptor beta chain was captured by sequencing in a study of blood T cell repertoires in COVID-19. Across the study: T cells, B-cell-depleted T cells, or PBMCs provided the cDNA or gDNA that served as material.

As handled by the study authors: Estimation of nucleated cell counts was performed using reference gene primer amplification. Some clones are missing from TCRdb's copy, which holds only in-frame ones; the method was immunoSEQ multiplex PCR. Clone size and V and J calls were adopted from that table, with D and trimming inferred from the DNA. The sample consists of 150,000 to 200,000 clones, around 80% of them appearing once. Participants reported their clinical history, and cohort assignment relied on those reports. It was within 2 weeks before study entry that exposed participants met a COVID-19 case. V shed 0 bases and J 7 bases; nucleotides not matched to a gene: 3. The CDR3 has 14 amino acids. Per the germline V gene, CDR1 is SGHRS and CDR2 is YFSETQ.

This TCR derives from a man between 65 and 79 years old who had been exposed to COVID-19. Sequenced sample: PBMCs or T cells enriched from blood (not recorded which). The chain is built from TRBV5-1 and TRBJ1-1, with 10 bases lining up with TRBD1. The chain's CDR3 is CASSLGQGASEAFF. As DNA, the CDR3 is TGCGCCAGCAGCTTGGGACAGGGGGCTAGTGAAGCTTTCTTT.